The 2 T cell receptor beta chains below come from one sample, sequenced in a study of blood T cell repertoires in COVID-19. Sequencing was performed with immunoSEQ multiplex PCR; in TCRdb, only in-frame clones are kept and a portion is missing. In the table there are almost 200,000 clones, 85% of which are singletons. The sample was peripheral blood. Receptors were obtained from a man in his sixties with COVID-19, enrolled during active disease.

The chain recombines TRBV6-5 with TRBJ2-1, with 10 bases fitting TRBD2. The CDR3 is 15 amino acids. CDR1 is MNHEY, CDR2 SVGAGI, per germline. Losses at the gene ends were 4 bases for V and 7 bases for J; bases not matched to a gene: 7. This chain's CDR3 is CASSWAGLAMNEQFF. The CDR3 DNA sequence: TGTGCCAGCAGTTGGGCGGGACTAGCGATGAATGAGCAGTTCTTC.

V and J are TRBV6-5 and TRBJ1-5; a weak D match, TRBD1 (6 bases). The CDR3 runs 15 residues. Germline loops: CDR1 MNHEY, CDR2 SVGAGI. The V end was cut by 6 bases, the J end by 8 bases, with 20 bases between. The CDR3 is CASSTRGGGAKPQHF. The CDR3 nucleotides are TGTGCCAGCAGCACGCGAGGGGGGGGTGCGAAGCCCCAGCATTTT.